The next 19 T cell receptor beta chains were all read from a single sample in a study of blood T cell repertoires in COVID-19. Method: immunoSEQ multiplex PCR; TCRdb's copy keeps in-frame clones and lacks some. Here the sample spans around 480,000 clones, about nine tenths being singletons. The sequenced sample consisted of PBMCs or T cells enriched from blood (not recorded which). These TCRs come from a woman younger than 35 who had recovered from COVID-19.

The genes are TRBV10-1 and TRBJ2-1, with unresolved D. There are 14 residues in the CDR3. Trimming took off 3 bases at V and 6 bases at J, with 12 bases between the two ends. Germline V CDR1 and CDR2: WNHNN, SYGVQD (reference sequence). The CDR3 DNA is TGCGCCAGCAGTGATAACCCTAGTATCAATGAGCAGTTCTTC. As protein: CASSDNPSINEQFF.

Details on this clone: The conserved phenylalanine or tryptophan is not found at the CDR3 terminus, so this likely reflects a read error. Because the CDR3's place on the DNA is in doubt, the DNA is left out and the CDR3 is given as listed by TCRdb. The chain has TRBV19 and TRBJ1-1; the D call of TRBD1 is as the table states it, not checked on the DNA. Germline V gene sequence: CDR1 LNHDA, CDR2 SQIVND (reference sequence). The CDR3 is made up of 9 amino acids, end residues included. CDR3 residues: CARFLGQGD.

This chain joins TRBV10-3 and TRBJ2-7, with a possible D match to TRBD1 (6 bases). Germline values: CDR1 ENHRY, CDR2 SYGVKD. V was pared by 4 bases and J by 0 bases, with 10 bases between. The CDR3 is 14 residues long. CDR3: CAISAQQGSYEQYF. CDR3 in DNA: TGTGCCATCAGTGCCCAACAGGGCTCCTACGAGCAGTACTTC.

This chain connects TRBV29-1 to TRBJ1-1; D unresolved. Trimming removed 6 bases from V and 1 base from J, with 15 bases in between. Germline V gene sequence: CDR1 SQVTM, CDR2 ANQGSEA. The CDR3 has 14 amino acids. Here the CDR3 reads CSVRPVRGNTEAFF. CDR3 nucleotides: TGCAGCGTGCGCCCGGTTCGGGGGAACACTGAAGCTTTCTTT. The variable domain in full, completed from reference TRBV29-1 and TRBJ1-1, reads SAVISQKPSRDICQRGTSLTIQCQVDSQVTMMFWYRQQPGQSLTLIATANQGSEATYESGFVIDKFPISRPNLTFSTLTVSNMSPEDSSIYLCSVRPVRGNTEAFFGQGTRLTVV.

The V call is TRBV7-9, the J call TRBJ1-3; D gene ambiguous. Trimming removed 5 bases from V and 0 bases from J, with 23 bases in between. CDR1 is SEHNR and CDR2 is FQNEAQ in the germline V gene (reference sequence). The CDR3 is made up of 19 amino acids. The CDR3 DNA sequence: TGTGCCAGCAGCCTCCCTCAGGAGAGGGTACGAGTCTCTGGAAACACCATATATTTT. It encodes CASSLPQERVRVSGNTIYF.

On this clone itself: The sample holds other DNA sequences that translate to the same CDR3. The chain recombines TRBV6-5 with TRBJ1-3, with TRBD1 matching 7 bases. The CDR3 consists of 15 residues. V dropped 2 bases and J dropped 0; count of bases not matched to a gene: 1. CDR1 is MNHEY and CDR2 is SVGAGI in the germline V gene. The CDR3, as DNA: TGTGCCAGCAGTTACGGGGACAGCTCTGGAAACACCATATATTTT. This translates into CASSYGDSSGNTIYF.

CDR3 protein: CASSPLGGEAFF. The DNA for the CDR3 is TGTGCCAGTAGTCCATTAGGGGGTGAAGCTTTCTTT. The J gene is TRBJ1-1, the V gene TRBV19; D may be TRBD1 (6 bases). V was shortened by 5 bases and J by 7 bases, with 11 bases between the two germline ends. The CDR3 has 12 amino acids. From germline, CDR1 is LNHDA and CDR2 SQIVND (reference sequence).

The chain has TRBV28 and TRBJ2-3; D call uncertain. Germline V gives CDR1 MDHEN, CDR2 SYDVKM. The germline V and J ends were trimmed by 6 bases and 0 bases, with 7 bases remaining between them. The CDR3 sequence is 13 residues long. This CDR3 reads CASSRPSTDTQYF. CDR3 in DNA: TGTGCCAGCAGCCGTCCTAGCACAGATACGCAGTATTTT.

This chain connects TRBV11-1 to TRBJ2-5, with 8 bases that match TRBD1. Germline V CDR1 and CDR2: SGHAT, FQDESV (reference sequence). V lost 4 bases and J lost 5; bases outside the gene matches: 6. The CDR3 contains 14 residues. CDR3 in DNA: TGTGCCAGCAGCTCCCGGACAGGGAGCGAGACCCAGTACTTC. Translation: CASSSRTGSETQYF.

The chain has TRBV6-1 and TRBJ2-3; D may be TRBD2 (7 bases). V lost 2 bases and J 3 bases, leaving 9 bases between the germline ends. The CDR3 is 14 amino acids. CDR1 and CDR2 from the germline V gene are MNHNS and SASEGT. CDR3 loop: CASSERGGTDTQYF. The DNA of the CDR3 is TGTGCCAGCAGTGAAAGGGGGGGTACAGATACGCAGTATTTT.

This chain uses TRBV2 with TRBJ1-1; 7 bases are a match to TRBD1. CDR3 size: 15 residues. CDR1 is SNHLY, CDR2 FYNNEI, per germline. V was clipped by 8 bases and J by 2 bases; unmatched bases: 11. The CDR3 is CASALGTVFNTEAFF. For the CDR3, the DNA is TGTGCCAGCGCATTAGGGACAGTTTTTAACACTGAAGCTTTCTTT.

This clone was seen only once. J is TRBJ1-2 and V is TRBV18, with a tentative D call TRBD1 (5 bases). Germline V gene lookup returns CDR1 KGHSH and CDR2 LQKENI. Trimming took off 3 bases at V and 6 bases at J, with 14 bases between the two ends. The CDR3 runs to 14 residues. The CDR3 sequence is CASSPSLRGNGYTF. CDR3 nucleotides: TGTGCCAGCTCACCCTCCCTTCGGGGGAATGGCTACACCTTC.

The chain is built from TRBV7-6 and TRBJ2-7; 7 bases fit TRBD1. The J segment lost 2 bases and the V segment lost 1 base, leaving 5 bases of the junction unmatched. Germline lookup yields CDR1 SGHVS and CDR2 FNYEAQ. The CDR3 consists of 15 residues. CDR3 protein: CASSLVGDRPYEQYF. CDR3 nucleotides: TGTGCCAGCAGCTTAGTAGGGGACAGACCCTACGAGCAGTACTTC.

The rearrangement joins TRBV6-5 to TRBJ1-2; D perhaps matches TRBD1 (5 bases). This CDR3 spans 13 amino acids. V lost 6 bases, J lost 7 bases, and 15 bases lay in between. Germline values: CDR1 MNHEY, CDR2 SVGAGI. The CDR3 bases are TGTGCCAGCAGACCTGGGGCGGGGTTTGGCTACACCTTC. Translation gives CASRPGAGFGYTF.

The chain links TRBV6-2 or TRBV6-3 to TRBJ1-2; maybe TRBD1 (6 bases). The CDR3 runs 14 residues. Deletions cut 1 base from V and 2 bases from J, with 8 bases between. Germline CDR1 MNHEY, CDR2 SVGEGT. This chain's CDR3 is CASSYFTGNYGYTF. Written as DNA, the CDR3 is TGTGCCAGCAGTTACTTTACAGGGAACTATGGCTACACCTTC.

This chain uses TRBV18 with TRBJ1-3, with D possibly being TRBD1 (5 bases). In germline, CDR1 is KGHSH, CDR2 LQKENI. This CDR3 region has 13 residues. V gave up 9 bases and J gave up 2 bases, with 11 bases separating them. CDR3 region: CASSPGPGNTIYF. The DNA for the CDR3 is TGTGCCAGTTCCCCAGGGCCTGGAAACACCATATATTTT.

The chain combines TRBV28 with TRBJ2-7; 7 positions agree with TRBD1. V gave up 4 bases and J gave up 2 bases; unmatched junction bases: 5. Germline V gene data show CDR1 as MDHEN and CDR2 as SYDVKM. This CDR3 has 14 amino acids. Here the CDR3 reads CASSSGTAPYEQYF. The CDR3 DNA is TGTGCCAGCAGTTCCGGGACAGCGCCCTACGAGCAGTACTTC. Supplemented by reference TRBV28 and TRBJ2-7, the full variable domain reads DVKVTQSSRYLVKRTGEKVFLECVQDMDHENMFWYRQDPGLGLRLIYFSYDVKMKEKGDIPEGYSVSREKKERFSLILESASTNQTSMYLCASSSGTAPYEQYFGPGTRLTVT.

This chain connects TRBV4-1 to TRBJ1-6; 9 bases are shared with TRBD1. Trimming took 4 bases from V and 7 from J; bases not matched to a gene: 11. The germline CDR1 and CDR2 sequences are MGHRA and YSYEKL. The CDR3 is 17 residues long. This CDR3 is CASSPLGQGTKNSPLHF. The CDR3 DNA follows: TGCGCCAGCAGCCCACTGGGACAGGGAACAAAAAATTCACCCCTCCACTTT.

The rearrangement links TRBV2 to TRBJ2-1; 8 nucleotides match TRBD1. The V and J ends lost 1 base and 9 bases, in that order; junction bases with no gene match: 8. Germline-derived CDR1 and CDR2 are SNHLY and FYNNEI. The CDR3 is made up of 15 amino acids. This CDR3 is CASSEDLDREVEQFF. The DNA of the CDR3 is TGTGCCAGCAGTGAAGATTTGGACAGGGAGGTTGAGCAGTTCTTC. The full variable domain, in which reference TRBV2 and TRBJ2-1 provide the parts outside the CDR3, is EPEVTQTPSHQVTQMGQEVILRCVPISNHLYFYWYRQILGQKVEFLVSFYNNEISEKSEIFDDQFSVERPDGSNFTLKIRSTKLEDSAMYFCASSEDLDREVEQFFGPGTRLTVL.